The 12 T cell receptor beta chains below were found in one sample sequenced in a study of T cells in Graves' hyperthyroidism and ophthalmopathy. Amplification yielded TCR beta CDR3 regions, with RNA transcripts as the source. A set of HTBI primers served as the primers for a first-round RT-PCR of the TCR CDR3. MiXCR, applied by TCRdb to the multiplex PCR reads, yields one record per CDR3 protein. Among some 500,000 distinct CDR3 sequences listed, about 16% were seen once. The sample was blood. The source of these receptors is a woman aged 25 to 45 with Graves' ophthalmopathy.

The chain links TRBV7-9 to TRBJ1-4; D is perhaps TRBD1 (5 bases). The length of the CDR3 is 13 residues. V dropped 5 bases and J dropped 8 bases, with 12 bases sitting between them. CDR1 and CDR2 from the germline V gene are SEHNR and FQNEAQ (reference sequence). The CDR3 region is CASSGAIEEKLFF. The CDR3 nucleotides are TGTGCCAGCAGCGGGGCGATAGAGGAAAAACTGTTTTTT.

There are a few counts of this clonotype. The chain joins TRBV25-1 to TRBJ1-1; D remains unclear. The ends were cut back, 2 bases at V and 4 bases at J, with 8 bases in the middle. Germline CDR1 and CDR2: MGHDK and SYGVNS. The CDR3 runs to 13 residues. The chain's CDR3 is CASSEKRGTEAFF. The CDR3 coding sequence is TGTGCCAGCAGTGAAAAGCGGGGCACTGAAGCTTTCTTT.

This clonotype was observed many times. The rearrangement uses TRBV30 and TRBJ1-3; D unresolved. Trimming removed 7 bases at V and 1 base at J, with 8 bases between. Looked up from germline, CDR1 is GTSNPN and CDR2 is SVGIG (reference sequence). The CDR3 has 12 residues. CDR3 DNA: TGTGCCTCGGCCCCTTCTGGAAACACCATATATTTT. Translation gives CASAPSGNTIYF.

V gene TRBV4-1 combines with J gene TRBJ2-2; the match to TRBD2 covers 8 bases. V was pared by 8 bases and J by 4 bases, with 6 bases of the junction left unmatched. Germline lookup yields CDR1 MGHRA and CDR2 YSYEKL. The CDR3 extends over 14 amino acids. The CDR3 sequence is CASSSGSTTGELFF. The CDR3, as DNA: TGCGCCAGCTCGAGCGGGAGCACCACCGGGGAGCTGTTTTTT.

This clonotype was counted a few times. The V and J genes are TRBV27 and TRBJ2-7; D may correspond to TRBD1 or TRBD2 (5 bases each). Germline V gives CDR1 MNHEY, CDR2 SMNVEV (reference sequence). Trimming left V 1 base short and J 0 bases short, with 19 bases between. The CDR3 is 18 amino acids. The CDR3 bases are TGTGCCAGCAGTTTATATGGTTTTTGGGGGACGGGCTCCTACGAGCAGTACTTC. It encodes CASSLYGFWGTGSYEQYF.

This clonotype was seen many times. This chain joins TRBV28 and TRBJ2-5; D possibly uses TRBD1 or TRBD2 (5 bases each). V was cut by 2 bases and J by 5 bases, with 12 bases left in between. In germline, CDR1 is MDHEN, CDR2 SYDVKM. The CDR3 consists of 14 residues. The CDR3 DNA reads as TGTGCCAGCAGTTTAAGGTCGGGACCGGAGACCCAGTACTTC. It is translated as CASSLRSGPETQYF.

This clonotype was counted ten times or more. The chain combines TRBV7-2 with TRBJ1-1; TRBD1 agrees at 8 bases. The V and J ends lost 5 bases and 4 bases, in that order; junction bases with no gene match: 6. The CDR3 contains 14 residues. Germline CDR1 is SGHTA and CDR2 is FQGNSA. CDR3 DNA sequence: TGTGCCAGCAGCATGGACAGGGCGTCCACTGAAGCTTTCTTT. Its translation: CASSMDRASTEAFF. The full variable domain, completed using reference TRBV7-2 and TRBJ1-1, is GAGVSQSPSNKVTEKGKDVELRCDPISGHTALYWYRQSLGQGLEFLIYFQGNSAPDKSGLPSDRFSAERTGGSVSTLTIQRTQQEDSAVYLCASSMDRASTEAFFGQGTRLTVV.

The sample holds many counts of this clonotype. This chain links TRBV7-9 with TRBJ2-3; the match to TRBD1 covers 10 bases. Unmatched junction bases numbered 6, after V lost 4 bases and J lost 2 bases. This CDR3 region has 16 residues. Germline lookup yields CDR1 SEHNR and CDR2 FQNEAQ (reference sequence). The CDR3, as DNA: TGTGCCAGCAGCTCCGGACAGGGGGTACTCACAGATACGCAGTATTTT. This translates into CASSSGQGVLTDTQYF.

In its sample, this clonotype was seen many times. The V call is TRBV12-5, the J call TRBJ2-3; the D gene is possibly TRBD1 (6 bases). This CDR3 is 15 amino acids long. Trimming cost V 1 base and J 2 bases, with 10 bases left between them. The germline V gene has CDR1 LGHNT and CDR2 FRNRAP. CDR3 DNA sequence: TGTGCTAGTGGTTTGGATACAGGGCACACAGATACGCAGTATTTT. Translating it yields CASGLDTGHTDTQYF. The whole variable domain, remainder taken from reference TRBV12-5 and TRBJ2-3, is DARVTQTPRHKVTEMGQEVTMRCQPILGHNTVFWYRQTMMQGLELLAYFRNRAPLDDSGMPKDRFSAEMPDATLATLKIQPSEPRDSAVYFCASGLDTGHTDTQYFGPGTRLTVL.

A few counts support this clonotype. The chain is built from TRBV4-2 and TRBJ2-4; 7 bases align to TRBD2. With V trimmed by 0 bases and J by 8 bases, 16 bases remained unmatched. The CDR3 is made up of 18 amino acids. Germline V gene sequence: CDR1 LGHNA, CDR2 YNFKEQ. The CDR3 loop reads CASSQDPGGVGLLDIQYF. The CDR3, as DNA: TGTGCCAGCAGCCAAGACCCGGGAGGAGTAGGGCTTTTGGACATTCAGTACTTC.

This clonotype showed up just a few times. The gene calls are TRBV9 and TRBJ2-1; D unresolved. Looked up from germline, CDR1 is SGDLS and CDR2 is YYNGEE. The CDR3 sequence is 15 residues long. V lost 0 bases, J lost 0 bases, and 7 bases lay in between. This CDR3 reads CASSVAVSSYNEQFF. CDR3 bases: TGTGCCAGCAGCGTAGCCGTCAGCTCCTACAATGAGCAGTTCTTC. The full variable domain, with the rest looked up from reference TRBV9 and TRBJ2-1, is DSGVTQTPKHLITATGQRVTLRCSPRSGDLSVYWYQQSLDQGLQFLIQYYNGEERAKGNILERFSAQQFPDLHSELNLSSLELGDSALYFCASSVAVSSYNEQFFGPGTRLTVL.

The J gene is TRBJ2-3, the V gene TRBV4-1; D might be TRBD2 (5 bases). The CDR3 sequence is 17 residues long. The V gene's germline CDR1 is MGHRA and CDR2 YSYEKL. V shed 4 bases and J shed 2 bases, with 19 bases lying between them. The CDR3, as DNA: TGCGCCAGCAGCCCTGGCCGAGCGAGGGATCCCACAGATACGCAGTATTTT. It yields the protein CASSPGRARDPTDTQYF.